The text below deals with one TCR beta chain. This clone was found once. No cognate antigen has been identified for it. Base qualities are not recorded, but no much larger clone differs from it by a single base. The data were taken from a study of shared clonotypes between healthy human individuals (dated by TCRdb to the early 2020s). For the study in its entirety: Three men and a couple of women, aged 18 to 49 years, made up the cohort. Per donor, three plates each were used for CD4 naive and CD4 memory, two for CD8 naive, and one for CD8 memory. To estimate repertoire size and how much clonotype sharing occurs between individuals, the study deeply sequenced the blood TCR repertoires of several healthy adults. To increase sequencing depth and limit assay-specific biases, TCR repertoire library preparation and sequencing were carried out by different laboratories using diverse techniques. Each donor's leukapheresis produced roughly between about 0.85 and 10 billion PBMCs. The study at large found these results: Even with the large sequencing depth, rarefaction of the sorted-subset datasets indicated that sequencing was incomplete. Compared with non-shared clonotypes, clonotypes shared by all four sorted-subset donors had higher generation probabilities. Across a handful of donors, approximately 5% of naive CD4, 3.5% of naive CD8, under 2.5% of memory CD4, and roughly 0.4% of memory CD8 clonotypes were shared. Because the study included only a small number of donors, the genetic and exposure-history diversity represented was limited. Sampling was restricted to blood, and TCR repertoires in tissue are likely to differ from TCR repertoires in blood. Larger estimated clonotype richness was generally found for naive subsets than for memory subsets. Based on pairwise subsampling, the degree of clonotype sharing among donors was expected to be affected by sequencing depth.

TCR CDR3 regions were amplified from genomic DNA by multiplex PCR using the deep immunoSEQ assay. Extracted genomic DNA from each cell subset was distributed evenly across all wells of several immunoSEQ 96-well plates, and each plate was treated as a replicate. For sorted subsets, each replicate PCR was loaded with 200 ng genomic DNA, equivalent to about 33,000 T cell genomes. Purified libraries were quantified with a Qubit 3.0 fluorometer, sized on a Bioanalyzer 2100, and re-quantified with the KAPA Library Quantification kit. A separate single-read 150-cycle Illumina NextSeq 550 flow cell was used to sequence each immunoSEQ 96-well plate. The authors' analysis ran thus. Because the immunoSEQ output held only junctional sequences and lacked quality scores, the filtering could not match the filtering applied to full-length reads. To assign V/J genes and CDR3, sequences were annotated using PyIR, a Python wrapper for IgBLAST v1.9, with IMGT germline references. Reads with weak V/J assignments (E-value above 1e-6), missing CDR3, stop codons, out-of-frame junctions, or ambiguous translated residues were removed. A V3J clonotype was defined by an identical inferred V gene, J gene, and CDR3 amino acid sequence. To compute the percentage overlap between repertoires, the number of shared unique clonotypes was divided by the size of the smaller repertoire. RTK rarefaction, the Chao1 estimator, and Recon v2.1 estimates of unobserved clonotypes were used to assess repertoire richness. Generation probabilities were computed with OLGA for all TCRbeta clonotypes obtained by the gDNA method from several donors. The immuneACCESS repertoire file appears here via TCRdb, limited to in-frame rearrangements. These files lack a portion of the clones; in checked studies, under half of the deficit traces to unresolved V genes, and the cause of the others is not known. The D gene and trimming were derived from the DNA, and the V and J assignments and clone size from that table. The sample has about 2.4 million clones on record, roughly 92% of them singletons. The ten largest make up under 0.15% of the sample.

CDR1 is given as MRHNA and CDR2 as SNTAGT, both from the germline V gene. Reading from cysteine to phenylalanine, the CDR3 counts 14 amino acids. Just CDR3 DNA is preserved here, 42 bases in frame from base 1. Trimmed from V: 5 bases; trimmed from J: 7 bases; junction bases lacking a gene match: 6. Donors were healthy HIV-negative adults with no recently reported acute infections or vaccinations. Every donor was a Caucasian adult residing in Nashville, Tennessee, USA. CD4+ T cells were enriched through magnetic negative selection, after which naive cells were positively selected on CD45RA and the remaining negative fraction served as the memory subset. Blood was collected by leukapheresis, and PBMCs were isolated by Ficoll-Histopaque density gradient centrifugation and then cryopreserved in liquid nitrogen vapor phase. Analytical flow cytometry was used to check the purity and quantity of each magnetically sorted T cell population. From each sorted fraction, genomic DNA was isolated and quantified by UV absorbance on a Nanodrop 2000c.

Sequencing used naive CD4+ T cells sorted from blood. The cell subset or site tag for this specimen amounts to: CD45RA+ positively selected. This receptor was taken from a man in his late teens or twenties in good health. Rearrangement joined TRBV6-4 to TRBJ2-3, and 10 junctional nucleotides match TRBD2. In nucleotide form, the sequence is TGTGCCAGCAGTCCCAGCGGGGGGGCTTATACGCAGTATTTT. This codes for CASSPSGGAYTQYF.